These T cell receptor beta chains were read from a single sample in a study of blood T cell repertoires in COVID-19. TCRdb's copy holds only in-frame clones and misses some; the assay was immunoSEQ multiplex PCR. The repertoire holds fewer than 80,000 clones, approximately 89% seen once, with 4.5% to 5% in the top ten. The sample consisted of peripheral blood. Receptors originate from a woman between 50 and 59 years old with active COVID-19. Each CDR3 is given with its conserved first and last residue. The D gene is left open where the match is weak. The size field is filled for only some rows; it gives once, few, many or a size class.

clone size: NA; J gene: TRBJ1-5; D gene: NA; V gene: TRBV27; CDR3 DNA: TGTGCCAGCAGTCAAAACGGGGTTCGCAATCAGCCCCAGCATTTT; CDR3 protein: CASSQNGVRNQPQHF
clone size: NA; J gene: TRBJ2-1; D gene: TRBD1; V gene: TRBV30; CDR3 DNA: TGTGCCTGGAGTCGACAGGGGGCCGGCGTCCATGAGCAGTTCTTC; CDR3 protein: CAWSRQGAGVHEQFF
clone size: NA; J gene: TRBJ2-7; D gene: TRBD2; V gene: TRBV28; CDR3 DNA: TGTGCCAGCAGTTTGGCAATCTCGACTAGCGGGAACTCCTACGAGCAGTACTTC; CDR3 protein: CASSLAISTSGNSYEQYF
clone size: NA; J gene: TRBJ2-7; D gene: NA; V gene: TRBV6-6; CDR3 DNA: TGTGCCAGCAGATTAGCGGACTCCTACGAGCAGTACTTC; CDR3 protein: CASRLADSYEQYF
clone size: NA; J gene: TRBJ1-2; D gene: NA; V gene: TRBV12-3/TRBV12-4; CDR3 DNA: TGTGCCAGCAGTTTAGGGTACAGTCTATTAACCTTC; CDR3 protein: CASSLGYSLLTF
clone size: NA; J gene: TRBJ1-1; D gene: NA; V gene: TRBV21-1; CDR3 DNA: TGTGCCAGCAGTCTCGGGCAGGGGCTTAGGAACACTGAAGCTTTCTTT; CDR3 protein: CASSLGQGLRNTEAFF
clone size: NA; J gene: TRBJ2-1; D gene: TRBD2; V gene: TRBV9; CDR3 DNA: TGTGCCAGCAGCGCGACCGGGACTAGCGGGAGGGGCGATGAGCAGTTCTTC; CDR3 protein: CASSATGTSGRGDEQFF
clone size: NA; J gene: TRBJ2-3; D gene: TRBD2; V gene: TRBV18; CDR3 DNA: TGTGCCAGCTCACGGACTAGCGGGGTTACAGATACGCAGTATTTT; CDR3 protein: CASSRTSGVTDTQYF
clone size: NA; J gene: TRBJ2-6; D gene: NA; V gene: TRBV6-1; CDR3 DNA: TGTGCCAGCAGTGAATTCGGAGGGTCTGGGGCCAACGTCCTGACTTTC; CDR3 protein: CASSEFGGSGANVLTF
clone size: NA; J gene: TRBJ2-3; D gene: NA; V gene: TRBV29-1; CDR3 DNA: TGCAGCGTTGACCCTAGCGGCACAGATACGCAGTATTTT; CDR3 protein: CSVDPSGTDTQYF
clone size: NA; J gene: TRBJ2-3; D gene: TRBD2; V gene: TRBV11-3; CDR3 DNA: TGTGCCAGCAGCCCAGGGACTAGCGGGACCTACCCGCGAGATACGCAGTATTTT; CDR3 protein: CASSPGTSGTYPRDTQYF
clone size: NA; J gene: TRBJ1-2; D gene: NA; V gene: TRBV19; CDR3 DNA: TGTGCCAGTAGTATAGATTGGAGAGGCTACACCTTC; CDR3 protein: CASSIDWRGYTF
clone size: NA; J gene: TRBJ2-5; D gene: TRBD2; V gene: TRBV28; CDR3 DNA: TGTGCCAGCAACCGGGAGGGGGCCCAGTACTTC; CDR3 protein: CASNREGAQYF
clone size: NA; J gene: TRBJ1-4; D gene: NA; V gene: TRBV5-6; CDR3 DNA: TGTGCCAGCAGCTTCAGGGGCGCTAATGAAAAACTGTTTTTT; CDR3 protein: CASSFRGANEKLFF
clone size: few; J gene: TRBJ2-2; D gene: NA; V gene: TRBV3-1/TRBV3-2; CDR3 DNA: TGTGCCAGCAGCCAAGTGGGACACGGCACCGGGGAGCTGTTTTTT; CDR3 protein: CASSQVGHGTGELFF
clone size: NA; J gene: TRBJ2-2; D gene: TRBD2; V gene: TRBV4-2; CDR3 DNA: TGTGCCAGCAGCCAAGTGAGCGGGGCGAACACCGGGGAGCTGTTTTTT; CDR3 protein: CASSQVSGANTGELFF
clone size: NA; J gene: TRBJ2-7; D gene: TRBD1; V gene: TRBV27; CDR3 DNA: TGTGCCAGCAGTTTGGGCCCAGGGGGCATTTACGAGCAGTACTTC; CDR3 protein: CASSLGPGGIYEQYF
clone size: NA; J gene: TRBJ2-1; D gene: NA; V gene: TRBV9; CDR3 DNA: TGTGCCAGCAGCGTAGATGTGCGAGGTGAGCAGTTCTTC; CDR3 protein: CASSVDVRGEQFF
clone size: NA; J gene: TRBJ2-7; D gene: NA; V gene: TRBV20-1; CDR3 DNA: TGCAGTGCTAGAGGGACTGACGAGCAGTACTTC; CDR3 protein: CSARGTDEQYF
clone size: NA; J gene: TRBJ1-6; D gene: TRBD1; V gene: TRBV5-1; CDR3 DNA: TGCGCCAGCAGCTGGGGGACAGGGGCTGATTCACCCCTCCACTTT; CDR3 protein: CASSWGTGADSPLHF
clone size: NA; J gene: TRBJ2-2; D gene: TRBD2; V gene: TRBV27; CDR3 DNA: TGTGCCAGCAGCCTCAGCGGGAGGGCCCCCGGGGAGCTGTTTTTT; CDR3 protein: CASSLSGRAPGELFF
clone size: NA; J gene: TRBJ1-3; D gene: NA; V gene: TRBV5-1; CDR3 DNA: TGCGCCAGCAGCTTGGTCAGGGGAAACATCATATATTTT; CDR3 protein: CASSLVRGNIIYF
clone size: NA; J gene: TRBJ2-7; D gene: NA; V gene: TRBV3-1/TRBV3-2; CDR3 DNA: TGTGCCAGCAGCCAACCCGGGACACAGAACGAGCAGTACTTC; CDR3 protein: CASSQPGTQNEQYF
clone size: NA; J gene: TRBJ1-1; D gene: NA; V gene: TRBV28; CDR3 DNA: TGTGCCACCGGCAACCGGGGGACCATTGAAGCTTTCTTT; CDR3 protein: CATGNRGTIEAFF
clone size: NA; J gene: TRBJ2-1; D gene: TRBD2; V gene: TRBV6-2/TRBV6-3; CDR3 DNA: TGTGCCAGCAGTCACGGGACTACCTTCTACAATGAGCAGTTCTTC; CDR3 protein: CASSHGTTFYNEQFF
clone size: once; J gene: TRBJ2-5; D gene: TRBD2; V gene: TRBV28; CDR3 DNA: TGTGCCAGCAGTCCCCAGGGACTAGCGGGAGGGGAGACCCAGTACTTC; CDR3 protein: CASSPQGLAGGETQYF
clone size: NA; J gene: TRBJ1-1; D gene: NA; V gene: TRBV6-5; CDR3 DNA: TGTGCCAGCAGTCGCAGGGAGAACACTGAAGCTTTCTTT; CDR3 protein: CASSRRENTEAFF
clone size: NA; J gene: TRBJ2-5; D gene: TRBD2; V gene: TRBV6-5; CDR3 DNA: TGTGCCACCCTATTGACTAGCAGAGGGGCGGAGACCCAGTACTTC; CDR3 protein: CATLLTSRGAETQYF
clone size: few; J gene: TRBJ2-7; D gene: TRBD1; V gene: TRBV29-1; CDR3 DNA: TGCAGCACAACAGGGGTGTCCTACGAGCAGTACTTC; CDR3 protein: CSTTGVSYEQYF